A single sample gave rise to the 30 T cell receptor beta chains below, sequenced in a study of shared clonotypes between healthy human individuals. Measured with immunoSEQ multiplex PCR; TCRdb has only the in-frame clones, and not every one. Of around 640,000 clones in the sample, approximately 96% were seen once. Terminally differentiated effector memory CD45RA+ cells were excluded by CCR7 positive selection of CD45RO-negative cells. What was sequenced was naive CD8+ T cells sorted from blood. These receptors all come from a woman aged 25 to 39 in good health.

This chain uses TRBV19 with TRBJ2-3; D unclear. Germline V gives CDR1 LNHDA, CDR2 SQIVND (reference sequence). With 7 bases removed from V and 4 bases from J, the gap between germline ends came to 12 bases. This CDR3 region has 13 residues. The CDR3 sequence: CASNQDLADTQYF. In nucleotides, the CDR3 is TGTGCCAGTAACCAGGATCTCGCAGATACGCAGTATTTT.

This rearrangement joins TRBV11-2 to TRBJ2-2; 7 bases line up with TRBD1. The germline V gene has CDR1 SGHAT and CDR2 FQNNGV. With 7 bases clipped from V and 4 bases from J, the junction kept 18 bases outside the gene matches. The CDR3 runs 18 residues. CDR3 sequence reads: CASISYGTVKGVTGELFF. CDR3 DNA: TGTGCCAGCATCTCATACGGGACAGTCAAGGGGGTCACCGGGGAGCTGTTTTTT.

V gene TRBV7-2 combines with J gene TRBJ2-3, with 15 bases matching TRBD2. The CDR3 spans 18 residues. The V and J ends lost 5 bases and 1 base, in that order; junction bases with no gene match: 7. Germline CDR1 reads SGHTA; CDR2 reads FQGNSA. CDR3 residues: CASSRRTSGRVGTDTQYF. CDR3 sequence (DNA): TGTGCCAGCAGCCGAAGGACTAGCGGGAGGGTGGGCACAGATACGCAGTATTTT.

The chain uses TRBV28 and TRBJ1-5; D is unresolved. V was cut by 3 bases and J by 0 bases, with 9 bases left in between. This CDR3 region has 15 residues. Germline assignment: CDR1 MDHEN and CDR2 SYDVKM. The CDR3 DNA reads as TGTGCCAGCAGTTTTTTGGTAAATAGCAATCAGCCCCAGCATTTT. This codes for CASSFLVNSNQPQHF.

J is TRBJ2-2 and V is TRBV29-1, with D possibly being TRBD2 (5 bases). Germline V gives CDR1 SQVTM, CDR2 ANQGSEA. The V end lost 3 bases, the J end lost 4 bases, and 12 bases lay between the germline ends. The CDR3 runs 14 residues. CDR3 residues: CSVEKEVVTGELFF. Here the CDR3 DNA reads TGCAGCGTTGAGAAGGAGGTCGTCACCGGGGAGCTGTTTTTT.

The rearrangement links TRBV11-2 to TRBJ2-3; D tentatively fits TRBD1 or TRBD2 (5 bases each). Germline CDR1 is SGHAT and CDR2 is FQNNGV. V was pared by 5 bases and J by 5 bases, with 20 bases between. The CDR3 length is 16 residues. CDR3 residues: CASSERDAYTGDTQYF. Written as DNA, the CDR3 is TGTGCCAGCAGCGAAAGGGACGCCTATACGGGAGATACGCAGTATTTT.

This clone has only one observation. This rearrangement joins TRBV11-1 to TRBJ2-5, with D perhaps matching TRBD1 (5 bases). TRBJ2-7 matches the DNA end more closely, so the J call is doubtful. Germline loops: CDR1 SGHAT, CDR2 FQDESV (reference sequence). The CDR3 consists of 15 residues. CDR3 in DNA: TGTGCCAGCAGCTTAGCCAGGGCTAGCTCCTACGAGCAGTACTTC. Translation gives CASSLARASSYEQYF.

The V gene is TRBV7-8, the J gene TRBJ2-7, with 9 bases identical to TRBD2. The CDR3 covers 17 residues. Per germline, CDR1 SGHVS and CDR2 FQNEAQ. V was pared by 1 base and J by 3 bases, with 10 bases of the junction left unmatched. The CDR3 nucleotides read TGTGCCAGCAGCTTAGGGGTTAGCGGGAGTAACTTCTACGAGCAGTACTTC. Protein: CASSLGVSGSNFYEQYF.

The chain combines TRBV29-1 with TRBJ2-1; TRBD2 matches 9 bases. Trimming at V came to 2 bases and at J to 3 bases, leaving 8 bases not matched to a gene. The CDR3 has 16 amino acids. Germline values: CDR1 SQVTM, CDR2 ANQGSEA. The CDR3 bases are TGCAGCGTTGAAATCATAGCGGGAGAAAACTACAATGAGCAGTTCTTC. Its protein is CSVEIIAGENYNEQFF.

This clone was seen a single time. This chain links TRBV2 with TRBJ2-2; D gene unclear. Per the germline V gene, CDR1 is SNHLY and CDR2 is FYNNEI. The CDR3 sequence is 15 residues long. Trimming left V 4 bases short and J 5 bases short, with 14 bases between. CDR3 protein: CASSAGLGVTGELFF. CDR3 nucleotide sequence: TGTGCCAGCAGTGCGGGTCTTGGGGTAACCGGGGAGCTGTTTTTT.

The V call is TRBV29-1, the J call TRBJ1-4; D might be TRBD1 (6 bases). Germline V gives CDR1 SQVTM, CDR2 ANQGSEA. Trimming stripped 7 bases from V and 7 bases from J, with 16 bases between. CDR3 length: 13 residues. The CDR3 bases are TGCAGCGCTTTAACAGGGCGTGGTGAAAAACTGTTTTTT. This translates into CSALTGRGEKLFF. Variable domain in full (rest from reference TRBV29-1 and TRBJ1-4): SAVISQKPSRDICQRGTSLTIQCQVDSQVTMMFWYRQQPGQSLTLIATANQGSEATYESGFVIDKFPISRPNLTFSTLTVSNMSPEDSSIYLCSALTGRGEKLFFGSGTQLSVL.

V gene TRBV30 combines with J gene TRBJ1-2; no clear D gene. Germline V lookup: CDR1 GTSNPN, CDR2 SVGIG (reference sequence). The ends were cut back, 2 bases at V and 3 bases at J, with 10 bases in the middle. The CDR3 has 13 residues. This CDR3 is CAWSIGSHYGYTF. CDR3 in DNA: TGTGCCTGGAGTATCGGCAGTCACTATGGCTACACCTTC.

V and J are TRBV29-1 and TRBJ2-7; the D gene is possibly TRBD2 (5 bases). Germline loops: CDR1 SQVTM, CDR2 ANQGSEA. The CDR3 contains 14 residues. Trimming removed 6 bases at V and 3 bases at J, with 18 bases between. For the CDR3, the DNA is TGCAGCGTCGTACCAACCGGGATTTTCTACGAGCAGTACTTC. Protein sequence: CSVVPTGIFYEQYF.

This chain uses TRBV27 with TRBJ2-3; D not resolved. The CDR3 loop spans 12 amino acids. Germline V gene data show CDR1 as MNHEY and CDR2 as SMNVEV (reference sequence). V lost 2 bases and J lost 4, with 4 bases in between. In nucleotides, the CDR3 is TGTGCCAGCAGTTTACCCTCAGATACGCAGTATTTT. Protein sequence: CASSLPSDTQYF.

CDR3 sequence (DNA): TGTGCCAGCATCAAAAGGGGCTACGAGCAGTACTTC. Translation: CASIKRGYEQYF. V is TRBV7-2 and J is TRBJ2-7; D is possibly TRBD1 (5 bases). CDR3 length: 12 residues. Per germline, CDR1 SGHTA and CDR2 FQGNSA. Trimming cost V 7 bases and J 3 bases, with 10 bases left between them.

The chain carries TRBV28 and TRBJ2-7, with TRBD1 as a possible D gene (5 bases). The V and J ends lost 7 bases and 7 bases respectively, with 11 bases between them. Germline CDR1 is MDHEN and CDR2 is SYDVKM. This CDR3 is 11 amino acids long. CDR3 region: CASTVGLEQYF. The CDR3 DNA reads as TGTGCCAGCACCGTGGGGCTTGAGCAGTACTTC.

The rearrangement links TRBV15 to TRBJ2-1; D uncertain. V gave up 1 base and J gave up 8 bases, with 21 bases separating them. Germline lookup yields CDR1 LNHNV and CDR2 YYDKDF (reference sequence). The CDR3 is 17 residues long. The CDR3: CATSRALGSEPDDEQFF. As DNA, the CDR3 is TGTGCCACCAGCAGAGCCCTAGGGTCAGAGCCAGATGATGAGCAGTTCTTC.

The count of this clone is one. CDR3: CASRTGANVLTF. The CDR3 region has the DNA TGTGCCAGCAGAACTGGGGCCAACGTCCTGACTTTC. This chain connects TRBV25-1 to TRBJ2-6; D is unclear. From germline, CDR1 is MGHDK and CDR2 SYGVNS. Trimming removed 6 bases at V and 2 bases at J, with 2 bases between. The CDR3 is made up of 12 amino acids.

The CDR3 DNA reads as TGTGCCAGCTCCGGGGGGGTCTCCTCTCCCCTCCACTTT. Translation: CASSGGVSSPLHF. The V call is TRBV7-9, the J call TRBJ1-6; D might be TRBD1 (5 bases). The CDR3 sequence is 13 residues long. Germline CDR1 is SEHNR and CDR2 is FQNEAQ (reference sequence). V dropped 8 bases and J dropped 13 bases, with 18 bases sitting between them.

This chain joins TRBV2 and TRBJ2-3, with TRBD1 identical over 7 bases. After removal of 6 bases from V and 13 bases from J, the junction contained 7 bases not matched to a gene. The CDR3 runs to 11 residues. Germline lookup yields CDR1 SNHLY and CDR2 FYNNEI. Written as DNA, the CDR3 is TGTGCCAGCAGCGAACAGGGGTTCAAGTATTTT. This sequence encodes CASSEQGFKYF.

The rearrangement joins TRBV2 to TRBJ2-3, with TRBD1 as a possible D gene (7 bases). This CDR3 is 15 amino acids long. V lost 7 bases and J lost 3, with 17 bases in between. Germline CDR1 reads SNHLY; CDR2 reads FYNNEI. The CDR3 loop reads CASKGQPGGTDTQYF. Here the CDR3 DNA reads TGTGCCAGCAAGGGGCAACCAGGGGGGACAGATACGCAGTATTTT.

The CDR3 region is CASSLLRGGSGTDTQYF. CDR3 coding DNA: TGTGCCAGCAGCTTGCTTCGGGGCGGGAGTGGAACAGATACGCAGTATTTT. The chain joins TRBV5-6 to TRBJ2-3, with TRBD2 matching over 7 bases. V lost 1 base, J lost 3 bases, and 11 bases stayed unmatched. CDR1 and CDR2 (germline): SGHDT, YYEEEE. The CDR3 sequence is 17 residues long.

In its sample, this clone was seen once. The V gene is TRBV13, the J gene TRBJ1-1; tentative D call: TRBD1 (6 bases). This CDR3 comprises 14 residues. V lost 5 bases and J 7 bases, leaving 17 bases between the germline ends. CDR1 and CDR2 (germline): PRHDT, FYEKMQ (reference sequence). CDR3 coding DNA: TGTGCCAGCAGCCCACCAGAACCGACAGGTGAAGCTTTCTTT. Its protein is CASSPPEPTGEAFF.

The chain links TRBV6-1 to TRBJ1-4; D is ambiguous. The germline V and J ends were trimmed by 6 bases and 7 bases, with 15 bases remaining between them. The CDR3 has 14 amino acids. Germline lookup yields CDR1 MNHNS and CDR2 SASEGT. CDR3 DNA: TGTGCCAGCAGGGCTTCGGCGTTGGCTGAAAAACTGTTTTTT. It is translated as CASRASALAEKLFF.

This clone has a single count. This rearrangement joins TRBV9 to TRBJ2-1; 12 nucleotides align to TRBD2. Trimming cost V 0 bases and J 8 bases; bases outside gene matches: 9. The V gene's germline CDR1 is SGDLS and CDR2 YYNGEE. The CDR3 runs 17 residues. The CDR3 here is CASSVVATSGSNDEQFF. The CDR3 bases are TGTGCCAGCAGCGTAGTAGCGACTAGCGGGAGTAACGATGAGCAGTTCTTC.

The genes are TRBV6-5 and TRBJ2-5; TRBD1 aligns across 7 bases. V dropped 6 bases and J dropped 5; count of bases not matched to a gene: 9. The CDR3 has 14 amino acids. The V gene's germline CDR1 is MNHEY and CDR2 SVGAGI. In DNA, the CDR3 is TGTGCCAGCAGCGTCGAAGGGGGCGGGGAGACCCAGTACTTC. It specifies CASSVEGGGETQYF.

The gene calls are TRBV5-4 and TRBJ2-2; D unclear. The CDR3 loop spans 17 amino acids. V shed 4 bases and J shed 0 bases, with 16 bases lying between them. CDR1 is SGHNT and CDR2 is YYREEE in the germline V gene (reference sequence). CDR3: CASSRTAGATNTGELFF. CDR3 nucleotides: TGTGCCAGCAGCCGTACCGCAGGCGCCACGAACACCGGGGAGCTGTTTTTT. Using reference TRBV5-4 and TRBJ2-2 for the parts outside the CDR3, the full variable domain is ETGVTQSPTHLIKTRGQQVTLRCSSQSGHNTVSWYQQALGQGPQFIFQYYREEENGRGNFPPRFSGLQFPNYSSELNVNALELDDSALYLCASSRTAGATNTGELFFGEGSRLTVL.

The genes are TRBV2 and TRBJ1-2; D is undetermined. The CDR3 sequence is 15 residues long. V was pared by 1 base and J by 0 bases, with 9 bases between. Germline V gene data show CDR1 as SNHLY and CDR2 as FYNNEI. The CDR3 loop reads CASSEGRITNYGYTF. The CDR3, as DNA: TGTGCCAGCAGTGAAGGACGGATAACTAACTATGGCTACACCTTC. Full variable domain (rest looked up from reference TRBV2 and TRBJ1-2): EPEVTQTPSHQVTQMGQEVILRCVPISNHLYFYWYRQILGQKVEFLVSFYNNEISEKSEIFDDQFSVERPDGSNFTLKIRSTKLEDSAMYFCASSEGRITNYGYTFGSGTRLTVV.

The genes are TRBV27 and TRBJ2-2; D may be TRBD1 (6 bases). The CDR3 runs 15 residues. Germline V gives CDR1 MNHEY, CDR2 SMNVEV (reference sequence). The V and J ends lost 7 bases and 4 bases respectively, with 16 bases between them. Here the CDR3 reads CASKVGTSFTGELFF. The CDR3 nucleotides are TGTGCCAGCAAGGTCGGGACATCTTTCACCGGGGAGCTGTTTTTT.

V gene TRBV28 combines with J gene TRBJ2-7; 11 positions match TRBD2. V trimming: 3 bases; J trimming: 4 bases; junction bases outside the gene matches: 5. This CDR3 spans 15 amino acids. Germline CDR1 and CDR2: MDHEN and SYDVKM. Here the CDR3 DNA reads TGTGCCAGCAGTTTTCTAGCGGGAGGTGTATACGAGCAGTACTTC. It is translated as CASSFLAGGVYEQYF.